The present T cell receptor beta chain was sequenced within a study of HIV-infected children after antiretroviral therapy interruption. The wider study: EBV and CMV exposure was recorded in most children. Study results and caveats: Naive CD4+ sequences overlapped less between time points once interruption began.

As to treatment: PENTA 11 planned treatment interruption arm or continuous ART arm. Participants had taken at least three-drug ART for at least 24 weeks. At least 5 million viable PBMCs were required per cryopreserved sample. The TCR library was built from RNA with a 3' RACE protocol and unique molecular identifiers. TCRdb re-called the 3' RACE reads with MiXCR, one entry per CDR3 protein. The top ten hold 25% to 30% of the sample, which has 4,000 to 4,500 distinct CDR3 sequences, about 4.6% seen once. By share of the sample, this clonotype is large. As yet, its antigen is unknown. The CDR3 is 16 amino acids. CDR1 and CDR2 from the germline V gene are SGHAT and FQNNGV. Trimming shortened V by 0 bases and J by 2 bases, and 8 bases separated the two germline ends.

The TCR was taken from a pool of human donors with HIV. V is TRBV11-2 and J is TRBJ2-6; D assignment may be TRBD1 or TRBD2 (5 bases each). The sample was CD45RO+ CD8+ T cells from PBMCs, pooled from several time points, taken from a donor given antiretroviral therapy, either interrupted or continuous. Subset given: memory CD8+ CD45RO+ CD45RA- T cells. The CDR3: CASSLDEGTGANVLTF. The CDR3 coding sequence is TGTGCCAGCAGCTTAGATGAGGGGACTGGGGCCAACGTCCTGACTTTC.